What follows is one TCR beta chain and its context. One junction end does not reproduce the germline sequence, and a read error may be involved. CDR1 and CDR2 (germline): MNHNS, SASEGT. The CDR3 covers 10 residues. The sample belongs to a study of T cells in Graves' hyperthyroidism and ophthalmopathy. The wider study: At the time of initial diagnosis and before any treatment, peripheral blood was collected.

Amplification targeted TCR beta CDR3 regions from RNA transcripts. Initially, a first-round RT-PCR of the TCR CDR3 employed the HTBI primer set. TCRdb re-derived calls from the multiplex PCR reads in MiXCR, one entry per CDR3 protein. Of some 800,000 distinct CDR3 sequences in the sample, 38% were seen once. Diagnosing involved the use of clinical symptoms, serum thyroxine and TRAb, thyroid ultrasound and orbital computed tomography. Sequenced input: blood. The rearrangement joins TRBV6-1 to TRBJ2-7, with D unclear. The TCR was taken from a man between 18 and 29 years old with Graves' hyperthyroidism. CDR3 amino acids: CASSDFWAIF. The CDR3 coding sequence is TGTGCCAGCAGTGACTTCTGGGCAATCTTC.